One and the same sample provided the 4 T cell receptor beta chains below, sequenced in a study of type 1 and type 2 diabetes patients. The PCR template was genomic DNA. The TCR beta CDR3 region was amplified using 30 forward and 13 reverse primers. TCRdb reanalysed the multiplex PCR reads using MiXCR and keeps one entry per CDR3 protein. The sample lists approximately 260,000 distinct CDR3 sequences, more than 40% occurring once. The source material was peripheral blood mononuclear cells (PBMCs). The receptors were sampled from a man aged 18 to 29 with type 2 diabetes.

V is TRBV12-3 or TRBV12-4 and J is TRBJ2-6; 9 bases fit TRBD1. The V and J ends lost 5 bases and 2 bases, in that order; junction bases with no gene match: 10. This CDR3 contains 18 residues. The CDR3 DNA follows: TGTGCCAGCAGTGATGGGACAGGGACTTCACCTGGGGCCAACGTCCTGACTTTC. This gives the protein CASSDGTGTSPGANVLTF.

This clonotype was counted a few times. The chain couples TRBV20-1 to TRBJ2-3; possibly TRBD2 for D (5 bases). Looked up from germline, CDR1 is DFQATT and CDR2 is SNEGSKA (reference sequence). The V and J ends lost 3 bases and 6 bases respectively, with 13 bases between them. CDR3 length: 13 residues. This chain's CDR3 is CSASFLASDTQYF. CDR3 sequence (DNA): TGCAGTGCTAGTTTCCTAGCATCCGATACGCAGTATTTT.

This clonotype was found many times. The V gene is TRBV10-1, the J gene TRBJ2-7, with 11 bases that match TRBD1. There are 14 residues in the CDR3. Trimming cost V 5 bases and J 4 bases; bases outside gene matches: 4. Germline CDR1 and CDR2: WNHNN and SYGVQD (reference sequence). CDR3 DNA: TGCGCCAGCAGTCCGGGACAGGGGGGATACGAGCAGTACTTC. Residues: CASSPGQGGYEQYF.

Here the CDR3 DNA reads TGTGCCAGCAGCCAGGCAATGGAGGGGGGACACGAAGAGACCCAGTACTTC. Translation gives CASSQAMEGGHEETQYF. The J gene is TRBJ2-5, the V gene TRBV4-2, with D possibly being TRBD1 or TRBD2 (6 bases each). Per the germline V gene, CDR1 is LGHNA and CDR2 is YNFKEQ. The CDR3 is 17 residues long. Trimming took 3 bases from V and 3 from J, leaving 20 bases between them.